The clone carrying this T cell receptor beta chain occurred once. Its antigen is still unknown. Only patients with spare fresh-frozen tumor and over two years of follow-up were included. V lost 5 bases, J lost 7 bases, and 8 bases lay in between. The germline gives CDR1 SGHDN, CDR2 FVKESK. The CDR3 loop spans 11 amino acids. The data derive from a study of glioma-infiltrating T cells after dendritic cell vaccination. Repertoires were generated with immunoSEQ multiplex PCR, while TCRdb's copy carries only in-frame clones and drops some. The sample consists of 85,000 to 95,000 clones, approximately 84% of them appearing once. General study findings and limits: No direct clonality-survival link was found; a diverse polyclonal response may matter.

The sequence derives from a human donor with glioblastoma. The chain links TRBV14 to TRBJ1-2; D remains ambiguous. The sample in question was blood, obtained before dendritic cell vaccination. The CDR3 nucleotides read TGTGCCAGCAGCGGCGGCCTTGGCTACACCTTC. Translated, it gives CASSGGLGYTF.